This entry is about one T cell receptor (beta chain). Germline V gives CDR1 LNHDA, CDR2 SQIVND (reference sequence). This CDR3 has 14 amino acids. Unmatched junction bases numbered 12, after V lost 11 bases and J lost 4 bases. This specimen comes from a study of long-term antiretroviral therapy in people with HIV. Version v3.0 of the immunoSEQ assay ran at survey level. Sequencing was performed with immunoSEQ multiplex PCR; in TCRdb, only in-frame clones are kept and a portion is missing. The sample holds 14,000 or so clones, 70% to 90% seen once. The clonotype comes from a man aged 40-50 years with HIV. V is TRBV19 and J is TRBJ2-3; TRBD1 matches 7 bases. Here the sequenced sample was unsorted PBMCs, taken 6.2 years after starting antiretroviral therapy. CDR3: CAASLGQFPDTQYF. CDR3 bases: TGTGCCGCCTCCTTGGGACAGTTCCCAGATACGCAGTATTTT.